Below are 10 T cell receptor beta chains sequenced from a single sample in a study of blood T cells in healthy people across ages. The use of a sample-barcoded 5' primer and a J-beta primer mix characterized a second PCR of about 7 to 12 cycles. TCRdb re-called the 5' RACE reads through MiXCR, storing one row per CDR3 protein. Counted here are some 1.5 million distinct CDR3 sequences, roughly 27% occurring once; the ten biggest clones make up 7% to 9%. Sequenced sample: blood. The source is a woman aged 30 to 39 in good health.

The table lists this clonotype with a few counts. The chain recombines TRBV20-1 with TRBJ1-6; TRBD1 agrees at 7 bases. The V segment lost 6 bases and the J segment 11 bases; nucleotides outside the gene matches: 10. The germline gives CDR1 DFQATT, CDR2 SNEGSKA (reference sequence). The CDR3 extends over 13 amino acids. As DNA, the CDR3 is TGCAGTGCGCAACGGGACAGCCCGACACCCCTCCACTTT. Translation: CSAQRDSPTPLHF.

In its sample, this clonotype was seen a few times. V is TRBV7-9 and J is TRBJ2-7; a possible D gene is TRBD1 (5 bases). The V gene lost 8 bases and the J gene lost 2 bases, with 13 bases spanning the gap. Germline V gene lookup returns CDR1 SEHNR and CDR2 FQNEAQ (reference sequence). The CDR3 sequence is 13 residues long. CDR3 sequence reads: CASRAGLTYEQYF. CDR3 in DNA: TGTGCCAGCCGAGCAGGGCTAACCTACGAGCAGTACTTC.

This clonotype turned up a few times. The CDR3 sequence is CASSTGQAWNEQFF. The CDR3 DNA reads as TGCGCCAGCAGCACTGGACAGGCGTGGAATGAGCAGTTCTTC. V and J are TRBV5-1 and TRBJ2-1, with 7 positions matching TRBD1. V was pared by 4 bases and J by 7 bases, with 8 bases of the junction left unmatched. From germline, CDR1 is SGHRS and CDR2 YFSETQ. The CDR3 has 14 amino acids.

This clonotype was recorded a few times. The rearrangement uses TRBV29-1 and TRBJ2-1; D possibly corresponds to TRBD2 (7 bases). V gave up 3 bases and J gave up 9 bases, with 12 bases separating them. This CDR3 is built from 12 residues. Germline CDR1 is SQVTM and CDR2 is ANQGSEA. In DNA, the CDR3 is TGCAGCGTTGATCGGGGGGCTGGTGAGCAGTTCTTC. It codes for CSVDRGAGEQFF.

There are a few counts of this clonotype. Compared with germline, one end of the junction differs, possibly owing to a read error. This chain uses TRBV7-7 with TRBJ2-4; 9 bases align to TRBD1. The J call may be wrong; the DNA end is better matched by TRBJ2-7. Germline V gene sequence: CDR1 SSHAT, CDR2 FNYEAQ (reference sequence). This CDR3 has 17 amino acids. Here the CDR3 DNA reads TGTGCCGGCAGCTTAGGAGGCCCGGGACAGGGCGGCCACGAGCAGTACTTC. The encoded protein is CAGSLGGPGQGGHEQYF.

The V and J genes are TRBV4-2 and TRBJ2-5; TRBD2 might be the D (6 bases). Germline V CDR1 and CDR2: LGHNA, YNFKEQ. V was pared by 7 bases and J by 8 bases, with 23 bases between. This CDR3 spans 15 amino acids. The DNA of the CDR3 is TGTGCCAGCACCCCCAGATCGTGGGGGGAAGGTACCCAGTACTTC. Amino acid sequence: CASTPRSWGEGTQYF.

This clonotype has at least ten counts. This sequence joins TRBV20-1 and TRBJ2-7; 12 bases agree with TRBD1. This CDR3 region has 14 residues. Trimming cost V 2 bases and J 7 bases; bases outside gene matches: 6. The V gene's germline CDR1 is DFQATT and CDR2 SNEGSKA (reference sequence). The CDR3 spells CSARSGTGGEEQYF. DNA of the CDR3: TGCAGTGCTAGATCGGGGACAGGGGGCGAGGAGCAGTACTTC.

This clonotype has more than one count but fewer than ten. J is TRBJ2-5 and V is TRBV5-5; 7 bases line up with TRBD2. CDR3 length: 15 residues. Germline CDR1 reads SGHKS; CDR2 reads YYEKEE (reference sequence). The ends lost 6 bases at V and 2 bases at J; junction bases unmatched: 10. The CDR3 sequence: CASTATGGAQETQYF. CDR3 nucleotides: TGTGCCAGCACCGCGACGGGAGGAGCTCAAGAGACCCAGTACTTC.

This clonotype was seen a few times. V is TRBV9 and J is TRBJ2-7; TRBD2 agrees at 8 bases. CDR1 is SGDLS, CDR2 YYNGEE, per germline. This CDR3 spans 17 amino acids. After removal of 2 bases from V and 0 bases from J, the junction contained 10 bases not matched to a gene. Written as DNA, the CDR3 is TGTGCCAGCAGCGTCGCCGCTTCGCTAGCGGGCTCCTACGAGCAGTACTTC. Amino acid sequence: CASSVAASLAGSYEQYF.

The J gene is TRBJ2-5, the V gene TRBV20-1, with 13 bases identical to TRBD2. V shed 2 bases and J 11 bases; nucleotides not matched to a gene: 11. CDR1 DFQATT and CDR2 SNEGSKA come from the germline V gene (reference sequence). The CDR3 runs to 15 residues. CDR3 sequence (DNA): TGCAGTGCTAGATCCCCACTAGCGGGGGGGGATGAGCAGTACTTC. It is translated as CSARSPLAGGDEQYF.